This T cell receptor (beta chain) is from a study of T cell responses to AZD1222 COVID-19 vaccine. Findings of the study overall: There were mostly white British donors and more females than males, and clonal diversity was possibly underestimated.

This clone occurred a few times. What it binds is not known. Repertoires were generated with immunoSEQ multiplex PCR, while TCRdb's copy carries only in-frame clones and drops some. The table shows roughly 70,000 clones, with about four fifths occurring only once. Material: peripheral blood, obtained on day 0 of MenACWY control vaccination. The receptor comes from an adult in good health.

CDR3: CASSIAGTNGYTF. CDR3 coding DNA: TGTGCCAGTAGTATAGCAGGGACCAATGGCTACACCTTC. The gene calls are TRBV19 and TRBJ1-2; TRBD1 might be the D (5 bases). Between the trimmed V and J ends, which lost 1 base and 6 bases, there was a span of 9 bases. CDR1 is LNHDA, CDR2 SQIVND, per germline (reference sequence). CDR3 length: 13 amino acids.